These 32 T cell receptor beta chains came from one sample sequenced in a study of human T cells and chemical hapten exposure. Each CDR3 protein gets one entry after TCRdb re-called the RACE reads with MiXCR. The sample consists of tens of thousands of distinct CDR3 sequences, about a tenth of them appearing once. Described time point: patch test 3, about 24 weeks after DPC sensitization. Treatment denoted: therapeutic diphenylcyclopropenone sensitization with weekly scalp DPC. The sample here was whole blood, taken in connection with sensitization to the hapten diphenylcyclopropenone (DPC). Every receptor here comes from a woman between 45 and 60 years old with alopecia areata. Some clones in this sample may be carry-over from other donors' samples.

The CDR3 nucleotides read TGTGCCAGCAGCTCAAGGACTAGCTCAGATACGCAGTATTTT. Residues: CASSSRTSSDTQYF. The chain employs TRBV7-3 and TRBJ2-3; 8 nucleotides match TRBD2. With 4 bases clipped from V and 4 bases from J, the junction kept 4 bases outside the gene matches. This CDR3 contains 14 residues. Germline loops: CDR1 SGHTA, CDR2 FQGTGA.

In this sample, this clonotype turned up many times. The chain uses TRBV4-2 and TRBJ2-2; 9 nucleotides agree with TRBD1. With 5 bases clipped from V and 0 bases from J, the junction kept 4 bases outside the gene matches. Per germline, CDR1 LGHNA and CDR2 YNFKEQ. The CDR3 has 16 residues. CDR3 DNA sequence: TGTGCCAGCAGCTCAGGGACAGGGACGAACACCGGGGAGCTGTTTTTT. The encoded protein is CASSSGTGTNTGELFF.

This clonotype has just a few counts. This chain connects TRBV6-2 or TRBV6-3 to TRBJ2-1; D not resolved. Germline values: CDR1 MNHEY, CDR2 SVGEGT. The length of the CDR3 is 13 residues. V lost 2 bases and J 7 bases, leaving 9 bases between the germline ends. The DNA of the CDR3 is TGTGCCAGCAGTTACGAATCCAGTAATGAGCAGTTCTTC. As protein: CASSYESSNEQFF.

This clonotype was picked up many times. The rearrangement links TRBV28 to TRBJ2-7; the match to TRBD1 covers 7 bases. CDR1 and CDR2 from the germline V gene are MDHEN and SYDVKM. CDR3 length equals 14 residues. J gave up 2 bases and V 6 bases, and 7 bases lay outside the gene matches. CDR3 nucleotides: TGTGCCAGCAGGTCCGGGACAGCGCCCTACGAGCAGTACTTC. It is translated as CASRSGTAPYEQYF.

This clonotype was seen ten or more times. CDR3 protein: CASSAGPGQGARGYTF. DNA for the CDR3: TGTGCCAGCAGCGCAGGGCCCGGACAGGGGGCGCGTGGCTACACCTTC. V is TRBV9 and J is TRBJ1-2; 11 bases are a match to TRBD1. V lost 3 bases, J lost 7 bases, and 11 bases stayed unmatched. Per germline, CDR1 SGDLS and CDR2 YYNGEE. The CDR3 extends over 16 amino acids.

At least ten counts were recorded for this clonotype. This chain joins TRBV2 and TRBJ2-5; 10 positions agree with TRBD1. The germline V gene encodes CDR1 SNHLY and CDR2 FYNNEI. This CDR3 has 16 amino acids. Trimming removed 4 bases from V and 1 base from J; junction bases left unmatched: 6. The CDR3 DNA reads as TGTGCCAGCAGTGGTAGCCGGGACAGGGGCCAAGAGACCCAGTACTTC. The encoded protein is CASSGSRDRGQETQYF. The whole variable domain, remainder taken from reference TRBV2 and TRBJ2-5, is EPEVTQTPSHQVTQMGQEVILRCVPISNHLYFYWYRQILGQKVEFLVSFYNNEISEKSEIFDDQFSVERPDGSNFTLKIRSTKLEDSAMYFCASSGSRDRGQETQYFGPGTRLLVL.

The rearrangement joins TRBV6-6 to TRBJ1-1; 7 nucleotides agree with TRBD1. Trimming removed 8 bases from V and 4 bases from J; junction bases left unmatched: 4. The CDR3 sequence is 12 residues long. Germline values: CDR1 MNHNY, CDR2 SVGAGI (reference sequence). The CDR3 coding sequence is TGTGCCAGCCACAGGGGTGGCACTGAAGCTTTCTTT. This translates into CASHRGGTEAFF.

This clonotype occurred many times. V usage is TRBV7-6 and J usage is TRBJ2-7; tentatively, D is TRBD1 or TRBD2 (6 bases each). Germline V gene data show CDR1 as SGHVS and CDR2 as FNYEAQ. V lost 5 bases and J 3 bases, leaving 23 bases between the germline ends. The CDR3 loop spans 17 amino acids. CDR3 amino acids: CASSRNPPGGQHYEQYF. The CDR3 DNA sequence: TGTGCCAGCAGCCGAAACCCTCCCGGGGGCCAGCACTACGAGCAGTACTTC.

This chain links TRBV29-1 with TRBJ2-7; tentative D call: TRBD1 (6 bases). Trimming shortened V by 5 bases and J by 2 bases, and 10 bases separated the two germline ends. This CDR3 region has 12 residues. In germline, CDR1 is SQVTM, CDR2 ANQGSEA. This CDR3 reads CSVQGGPYEQYF. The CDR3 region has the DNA TGCAGCGTTCAAGGGGGACCCTACGAGCAGTACTTC.

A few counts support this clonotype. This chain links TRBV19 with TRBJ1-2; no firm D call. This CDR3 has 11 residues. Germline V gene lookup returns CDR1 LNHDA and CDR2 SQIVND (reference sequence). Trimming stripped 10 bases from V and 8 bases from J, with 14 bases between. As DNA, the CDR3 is TGTGCCACTACGTCTTTTAAAGGCTACACCTTC. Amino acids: CATTSFKGYTF.

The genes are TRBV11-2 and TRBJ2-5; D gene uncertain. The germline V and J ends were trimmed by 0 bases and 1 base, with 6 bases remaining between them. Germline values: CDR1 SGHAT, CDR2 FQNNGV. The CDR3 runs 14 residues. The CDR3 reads CASSLESFQETQYF. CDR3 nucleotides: TGTGCCAGCAGCTTAGAATCCTTCCAAGAGACCCAGTACTTC.

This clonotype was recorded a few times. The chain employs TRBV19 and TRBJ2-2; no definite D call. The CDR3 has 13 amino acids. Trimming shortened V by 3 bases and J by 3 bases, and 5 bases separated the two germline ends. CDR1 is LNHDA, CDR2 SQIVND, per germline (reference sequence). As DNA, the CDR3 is TGTGCCAGTAGTATGCTCTACACCGGGGAGCTGTTTTTT. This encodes CASSMLYTGELFF.

DNA for the CDR3: TGTGCCAGCAGCCGCCAGATAGCGGGATCGATCGAGCAGTACTTC. Translation gives CASSRQIAGSIEQYF. This chain connects TRBV3-1 to TRBJ2-7; the match to TRBD2 covers 8 bases. J lost 6 bases, V lost 4 bases, and 11 bases had no gene match. This CDR3 is built from 15 residues. Per the germline V gene, CDR1 is LGHDT and CDR2 is YNNKEL (reference sequence).

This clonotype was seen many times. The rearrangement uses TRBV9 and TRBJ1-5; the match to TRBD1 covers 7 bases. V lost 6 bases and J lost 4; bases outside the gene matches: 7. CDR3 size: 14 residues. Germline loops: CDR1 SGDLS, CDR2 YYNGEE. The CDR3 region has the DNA TGTGCCAGCACCAAGGGGGCAGGAAATCAGCCCCAGCATTTT. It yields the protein CASTKGAGNQPQHF.

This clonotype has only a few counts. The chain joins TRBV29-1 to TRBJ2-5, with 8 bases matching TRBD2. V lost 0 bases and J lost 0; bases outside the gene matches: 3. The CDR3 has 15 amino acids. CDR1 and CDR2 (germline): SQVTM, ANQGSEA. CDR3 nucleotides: TGCAGCGTTGAAGATGGCGGGAGGTACCAAGAGACCCAGTACTTC. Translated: CSVEDGGRYQETQYF.

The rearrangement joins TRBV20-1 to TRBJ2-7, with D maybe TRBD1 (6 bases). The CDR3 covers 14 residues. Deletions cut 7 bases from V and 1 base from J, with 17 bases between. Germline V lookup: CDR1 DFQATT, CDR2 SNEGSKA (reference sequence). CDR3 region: CSGSRGTTSYEQYF. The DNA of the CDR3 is TGCAGTGGTAGCAGGGGAACGACGTCCTACGAGCAGTACTTC.

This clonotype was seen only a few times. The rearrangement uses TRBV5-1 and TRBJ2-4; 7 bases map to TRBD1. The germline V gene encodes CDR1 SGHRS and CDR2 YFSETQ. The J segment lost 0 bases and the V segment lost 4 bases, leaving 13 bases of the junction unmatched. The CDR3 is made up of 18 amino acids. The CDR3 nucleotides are TGCGCCAGCAGCCCTTATACCGGGACAGTCGGAGCCAAAAACATTCAGTACTTC. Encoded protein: CASSPYTGTVGAKNIQYF.

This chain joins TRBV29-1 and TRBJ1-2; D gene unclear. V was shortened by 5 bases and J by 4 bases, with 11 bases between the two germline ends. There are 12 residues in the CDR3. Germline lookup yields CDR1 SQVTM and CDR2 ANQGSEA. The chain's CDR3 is CSVTVEPYGYTF. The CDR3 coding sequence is TGCAGCGTTACGGTCGAACCCTATGGCTACACCTTC.

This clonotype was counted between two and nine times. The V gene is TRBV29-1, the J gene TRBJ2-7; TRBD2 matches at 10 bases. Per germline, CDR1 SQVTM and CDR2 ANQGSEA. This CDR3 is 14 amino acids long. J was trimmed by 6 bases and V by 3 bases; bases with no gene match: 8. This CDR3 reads CSVDEVSGRSEQYF. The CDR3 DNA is TGCAGCGTTGACGAGGTTAGCGGGAGGTCCGAGCAGTACTTC.

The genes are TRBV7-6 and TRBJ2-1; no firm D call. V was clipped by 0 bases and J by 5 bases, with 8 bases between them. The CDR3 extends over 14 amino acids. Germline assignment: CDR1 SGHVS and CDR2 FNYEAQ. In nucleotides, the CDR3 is TGTGCCAGCAGCTTAGCGGTATGGAACAATGAGCAGTTCTTC. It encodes CASSLAVWNNEQFF.

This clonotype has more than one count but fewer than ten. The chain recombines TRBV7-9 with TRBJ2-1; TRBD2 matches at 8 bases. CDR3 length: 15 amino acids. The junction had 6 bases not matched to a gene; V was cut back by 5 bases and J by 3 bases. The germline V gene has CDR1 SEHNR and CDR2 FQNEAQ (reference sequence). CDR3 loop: CASSQSSGVYNEQFF. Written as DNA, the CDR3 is TGTGCCAGCAGCCAAAGTAGCGGGGTCTACAATGAGCAGTTCTTC.

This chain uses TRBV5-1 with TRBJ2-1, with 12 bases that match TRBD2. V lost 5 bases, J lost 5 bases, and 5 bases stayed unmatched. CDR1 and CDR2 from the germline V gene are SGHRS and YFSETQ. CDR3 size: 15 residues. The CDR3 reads CASSMTSGSHNEQFF. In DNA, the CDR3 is TGCGCCAGCAGTATGACTAGCGGGAGTCACAATGAGCAGTTCTTC. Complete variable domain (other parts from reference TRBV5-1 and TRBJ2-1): KAGVTQTPRYLIKTRGQQVTLSCSPISGHRSVSWYQQTPGQGLQFLFEYFSETQRNKGNFPGRFSGRQFSNSRSEMNVSTLELGDSALYLCASSMTSGSHNEQFFGPGTRLTVL.

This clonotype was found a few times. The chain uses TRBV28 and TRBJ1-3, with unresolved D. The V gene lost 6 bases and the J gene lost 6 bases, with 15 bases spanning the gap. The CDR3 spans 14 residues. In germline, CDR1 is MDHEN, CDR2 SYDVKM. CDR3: CASSQSRVENTIYF. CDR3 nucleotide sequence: TGTGCCAGCAGCCAGTCGAGGGTTGAAAACACCATATATTTT.

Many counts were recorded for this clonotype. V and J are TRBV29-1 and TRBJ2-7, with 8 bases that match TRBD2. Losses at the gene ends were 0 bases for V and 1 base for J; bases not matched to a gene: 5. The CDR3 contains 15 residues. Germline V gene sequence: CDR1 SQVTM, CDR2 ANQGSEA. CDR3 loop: CSVEDRRGASYEQYF. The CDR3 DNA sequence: TGCAGCGTTGAAGATCGGCGGGGGGCGTCCTACGAGCAGTACTTC.

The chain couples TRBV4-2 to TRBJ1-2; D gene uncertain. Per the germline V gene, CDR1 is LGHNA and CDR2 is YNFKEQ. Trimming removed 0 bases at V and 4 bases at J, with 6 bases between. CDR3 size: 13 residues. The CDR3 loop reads CASSQEGSYGYTF. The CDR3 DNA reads TGTGCCAGCAGCCAAGAGGGCAGCTATGGCTACACCTTC.

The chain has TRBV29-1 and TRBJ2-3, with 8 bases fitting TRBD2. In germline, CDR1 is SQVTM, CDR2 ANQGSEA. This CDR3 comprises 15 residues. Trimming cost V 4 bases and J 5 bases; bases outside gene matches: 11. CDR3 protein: CSVGLAGTREDTQYF. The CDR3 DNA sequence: TGCAGCGTTGGCCTAGCGGGTACACGGGAAGATACGCAGTATTTT.

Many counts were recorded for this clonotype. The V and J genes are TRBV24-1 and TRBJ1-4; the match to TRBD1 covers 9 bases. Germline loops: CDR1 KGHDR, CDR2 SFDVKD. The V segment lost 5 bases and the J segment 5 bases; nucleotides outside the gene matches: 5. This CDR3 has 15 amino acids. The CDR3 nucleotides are TGTGCCACCAGTGCCACGACAGGGGGAAATGAAAAACTGTTTTTT. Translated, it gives CATSATTGGNEKLFF.

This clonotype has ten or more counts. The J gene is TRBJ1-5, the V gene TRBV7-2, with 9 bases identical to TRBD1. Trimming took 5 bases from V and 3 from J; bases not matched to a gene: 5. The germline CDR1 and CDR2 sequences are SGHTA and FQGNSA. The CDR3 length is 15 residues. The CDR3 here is CASSPVQGANQPQHF. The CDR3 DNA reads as TGTGCCAGCAGCCCAGTACAGGGGGCCAATCAGCCCCAGCATTTT.

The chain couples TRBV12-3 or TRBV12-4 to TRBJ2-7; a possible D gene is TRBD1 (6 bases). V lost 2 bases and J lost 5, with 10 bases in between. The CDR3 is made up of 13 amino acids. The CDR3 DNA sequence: TGTGCCAGCAGTTTATTACAGGGCCACGAGCAGTACTTC. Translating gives CASSLLQGHEQYF.

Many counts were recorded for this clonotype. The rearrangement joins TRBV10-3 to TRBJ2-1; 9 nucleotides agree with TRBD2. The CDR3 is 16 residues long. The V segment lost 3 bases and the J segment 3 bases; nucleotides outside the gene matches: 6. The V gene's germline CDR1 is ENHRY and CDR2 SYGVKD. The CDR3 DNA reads TGTGCCATCAGTGAAGCGGGAGGCGGGAGCTACAATGAGCAGTTCTTC. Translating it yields CAISEAGGGSYNEQFF.

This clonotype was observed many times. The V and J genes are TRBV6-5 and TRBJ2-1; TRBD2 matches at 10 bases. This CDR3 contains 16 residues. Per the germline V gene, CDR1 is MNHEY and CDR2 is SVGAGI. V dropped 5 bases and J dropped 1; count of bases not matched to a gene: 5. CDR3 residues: CASSRAGGVSYNEQFF. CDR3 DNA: TGTGCCAGCAGTCGAGCGGGAGGGGTATCCTACAATGAGCAGTTCTTC.

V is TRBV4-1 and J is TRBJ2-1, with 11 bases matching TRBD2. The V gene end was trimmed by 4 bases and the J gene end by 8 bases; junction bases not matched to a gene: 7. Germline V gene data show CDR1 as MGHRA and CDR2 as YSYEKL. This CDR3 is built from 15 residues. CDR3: CASSLRLAGLDEQFF. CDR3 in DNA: TGCGCCAGCAGCCTGAGACTAGCGGGACTCGATGAGCAGTTCTTC.